The next 9 T cell receptor beta chains were all read from a single sample in a study of neurological immune-mediated disorders. MiXCR was run by TCRdb on the 5' RACE reads, yielding one entry per CDR3 protein. Among about 21,000 distinct CDR3 sequences listed, over 5.5% were seen once. The sample consisted of CD8+ T cells from blood. The origin of the receptors is a man aged 18 to 30 in good health.

This clonotype was seen only a few times. J is TRBJ1-2 and V is TRBV6-4, with a weak D call TRBD1 (6 bases). V was clipped by 3 bases and J by 7 bases, with 15 bases between them. The CDR3 extends over 14 amino acids. CDR1 and CDR2 (germline): MRHNA, SNTAGT. The CDR3 loop reads CASSEGGRGSGYTF. The DNA of the CDR3 is TGTGCCAGCAGTGAGGGGGGCCGGGGCAGTGGCTACACCTTC.

This clonotype occurred many times. The chain uses TRBV13 and TRBJ2-7; D uncertain. Trimming pared 5 bases from V and 1 base from J, leaving 15 bases between. The CDR3 sequence is 15 residues long. Germline V gene data show CDR1 as PRHDT and CDR2 as FYEKMQ (reference sequence). CDR3 protein: CASSPKADLSYEQYF. CDR3 DNA sequence: TGTGCCAGCAGCCCAAAGGCAGACCTTTCCTACGAGCAGTACTTC.

This clonotype has a count of ten or more. The rearrangement uses TRBV5-1 and TRBJ1-3; D unresolved. CDR3 size: 16 residues. The germline CDR1 and CDR2 sequences are SGHRS and YFSETQ. With 4 bases removed from V and 2 bases from J, the gap between germline ends came to 16 bases. In DNA, the CDR3 is TGCGCCAGCAGCCCATTTGAGGTCGGTCCTGGAAACACCATATATTTT. Translation gives CASSPFEVGPGNTIYF.

This clonotype was counted at least ten times. J is TRBJ2-5 and V is TRBV9; tentative D call: TRBD1 (6 bases). Germline CDR1 SGDLS, CDR2 YYNGEE. Deletions cut 4 bases from V and 3 bases from J, with 13 bases between. The CDR3 has 14 amino acids. CDR3 region: CASSLGGVEETQYF. The CDR3 DNA reads TGTGCCAGCAGCCTAGGGGGAGTCGAAGAGACCCAGTACTTC.

This clonotype was detected many times. The chain joins TRBV13 to TRBJ1-1; weak D call: TRBD1 (5 bases). The CDR3 contains 13 residues. Germline V gene sequence: CDR1 PRHDT, CDR2 FYEKMQ (reference sequence). Trimming cost V 5 bases and J 4 bases, with 11 bases left between them. The CDR3 reads CASSQTGRTEAFF. The CDR3 DNA reads TGTGCCAGCAGCCAAACAGGCCGCACTGAAGCTTTCTTT.

This clonotype appeared many times. The gene calls are TRBV7-9 and TRBJ2-7; D is possibly TRBD2 (6 bases). The length of the CDR3 is 16 residues. From germline, CDR1 is SEHNR and CDR2 FQNEAQ (reference sequence). Trimming took 5 bases from V and 1 from J, leaving 18 bases between them. CDR3 protein: CASSPGVGPGSYEQYF. CDR3 in DNA: TGTGCCAGCAGCCCGGGGGTGGGTCCTGGGTCCTACGAGCAGTACTTC.

This clonotype came up many times. The chain links TRBV20-1 to TRBJ2-7, with TRBD1 identical over 9 bases. This CDR3 is built from 15 residues. The germline V gene encodes CDR1 DFQATT and CDR2 SNEGSKA (reference sequence). V shed 3 bases and J 2 bases; nucleotides not matched to a gene: 8. The CDR3 DNA is TGCAGTGCTAGTGGGACAGGGCCTTCGACCTACGAGCAGTACTTC. Translating it yields CSASGTGPSTYEQYF.

This clonotype was observed many times. The chain uses TRBV7-2 and TRBJ2-3; perhaps TRBD2 as D (5 bases). The V gene lost 1 base and the J gene lost 1 base, with 9 bases spanning the gap. CDR1 is SGHTA and CDR2 is FQGNSA in the germline V gene. CDR3 length equals 15 residues. DNA for the CDR3: TGTGCCAGCAGCTTAGACAGCGGAGGCACAGATACGCAGTATTTT. Translation: CASSLDSGGTDTQYF.

This clonotype occurred many times. This chain links TRBV3-1 with TRBJ2-1; D possibly uses TRBD1 or TRBD2 (5 bases each). Trimming shortened V by 6 bases and J by 0 bases, and 12 bases separated the two germline ends. Germline lookup yields CDR1 LGHDT and CDR2 YNNKEL (reference sequence). The CDR3 loop spans 15 amino acids. The CDR3 is CASSFPGRSYNEQFF. The CDR3 nucleotides read TGTGCCAGCAGTTTCCCGGGGCGCTCCTACAATGAGCAGTTCTTC.